The 20 T cell receptor beta chains below were found in one sample sequenced in a study of identifying expanded T cells in peripheral blood. The assay was immunoSEQ multiplex PCR, and TCRdb's table has in-frame clones only and misses some. Here the sample spans about 110,000 clones, approximately 90% being singletons. The source material was blood. Receptors originate from a person aged 18 to 69 in good health.

This rearrangement joins TRBV7-9 to TRBJ1-5, with 7 positions matching TRBD1. This CDR3 has 14 residues. The V gene's germline CDR1 is SEHNR and CDR2 FQNEAQ (reference sequence). The junction had 3 bases not matched to a gene; V was cut back by 1 base and J by 6 bases. CDR3 amino acids: CASSLEGGSQPQHF. The CDR3 DNA follows: TGTGCCAGCAGCTTAGAAGGGGGCAGTCAGCCCCAGCATTTT.

The chain has TRBV12-5 and TRBJ2-1; 9 bases map to TRBD1. Germline trimming cut 0 bases from V and 8 bases from J; bases unmatched to any gene: 8. The CDR3 covers 16 residues. Looked up from germline, CDR1 is LGHNT and CDR2 is FRNRAP. The CDR3: CASGLVLGQGLYEQFF. In DNA, the CDR3 is TGTGCTAGTGGTTTGGTACTCGGACAGGGGCTCTATGAGCAGTTCTTC.

This rearrangement joins TRBV28 to TRBJ2-1; D remains unclear. The CDR3 spans 11 residues. V was trimmed by 3 bases and J by 13 bases, leaving 10 bases between them. Germline loops: CDR1 MDHEN, CDR2 SYDVKM. Written as DNA, the CDR3 is TGTGCCAGCAGTTTGGATCGGAGACAGTTCTTC. It codes for CASSLDRRQFF.

The CDR3 reads CASSLVGQSGGQFF. The CDR3 DNA sequence: TGTGCCAGCAGCTTGGTTGGCCAGTCAGGGGGGCAGTTCTTC. The chain uses TRBV5-6 and TRBJ2-1; 7 bases are a match to TRBD1. After removal of 0 bases from V and 12 bases from J, the junction contained 9 bases not matched to a gene. Germline V gene data show CDR1 as SGHDT and CDR2 as YYEEEE. This CDR3 has 14 amino acids.

The chain joins TRBV6-1 to TRBJ2-5; D gene ambiguous. Trimming took off 1 base at V and 5 bases at J, with 11 bases between the two ends. The CDR3 has 14 residues. Germline-derived CDR1 and CDR2 are MNHNS and SASEGT. CDR3 nucleotide sequence: TGTGCCAGCAGTGAAGAGCACCTCCAGGAGACCCAGTACTTC. Translated, it gives CASSEEHLQETQYF.

The V and J genes are TRBV29-1 and TRBJ1-2; 9 bases agree with TRBD1. CDR3 size: 15 residues. V was pared by 4 bases and J by 2 bases, with 8 bases of the junction left unmatched. Germline V gene sequence: CDR1 SQVTM, CDR2 ANQGSEA. In DNA, the CDR3 is TGCAGCGTTGGACGGGGACAGGGCGAGAACTATGGCTACACCTTC. Translated: CSVGRGQGENYGYTF. Drawing the rest from reference TRBV29-1 and TRBJ1-2, the complete variable domain is SAVISQKPSRDICQRGTSLTIQCQVDSQVTMMFWYRQQPGQSLTLIATANQGSEATYESGFVIDKFPISRPNLTFSTLTVSNMSPEDSSIYLCSVGRGQGENYGYTFGSGTRLTVV.

This chain uses TRBV5-5 with TRBJ2-1, with D tentatively TRBD1 or TRBD2 (5 bases each). Trimming shortened V by 4 bases and J by 4 bases, and 12 bases separated the two germline ends. Germline V gives CDR1 SGHKS, CDR2 YYEKEE (reference sequence). There are 14 residues in the CDR3. The CDR3 sequence is CASSTGTAYNEQFF. The CDR3 nucleotides read TGTGCCAGCAGCACTGGGACCGCTTACAATGAGCAGTTCTTC. The whole variable domain, remainder taken from reference TRBV5-5 and TRBJ2-1, is DAGVTQSPTHLIKTRGQQVTLRCSPISGHKSVSWYQQVLGQGPQFIFQYYEKEERGRGNFPDRFSARQFPNYSSELNVNALLLGDSALYLCASSTGTAYNEQFFGPGTRLTVL.

V and J are TRBV11-2 and TRBJ2-2; D not certain. CDR1 is SGHAT, CDR2 FQNNGV, per germline. CDR3 length: 15 amino acids. The V and J ends lost 5 bases and 4 bases respectively, with 14 bases between them. For the CDR3, the DNA is TGTGCCAGCAGCCTCCTCGGAGTAGCCACCGGGGAGCTGTTTTTT. Its protein is CASSLLGVATGELFF.

V gene TRBV19 combines with J gene TRBJ2-3; possibly TRBD2 for D (5 bases). V lost 7 bases to trimming and J lost 0 bases, with 14 bases between them. The germline V gene has CDR1 LNHDA and CDR2 SQIVND (reference sequence). The CDR3 sequence is 15 residues long. CDR3 DNA sequence: TGTGCCAGTAAGGCTAGCAGCTCTAGCACAGATACGCAGTATTTT. Translating it yields CASKASSSSTDTQYF.

This chain links TRBV5-6 with TRBJ2-1; D is unclear. V lost 0 bases, J lost 0 bases, and 7 bases lay in between. CDR1 and CDR2 (germline): SGHDT, YYEEEE. The CDR3 spans 15 residues. CDR3 sequence reads: CASSLDPHSYNEQFF. The CDR3 region has the DNA TGTGCCAGCAGCTTGGATCCCCACTCCTACAATGAGCAGTTCTTC.

The chain recombines TRBV28 with TRBJ2-7, with D unresolved. Trimming cost V 2 bases and J 2 bases, with 7 bases left between them. The CDR3 extends over 13 amino acids. CDR1 MDHEN and CDR2 SYDVKM come from the germline V gene. Here the CDR3 reads CASSLETPYEQYF. DNA for the CDR3: TGTGCCAGCAGTTTAGAGACTCCCTACGAGCAGTACTTC.

This clone was seen only a few times. The V gene is TRBV27, the J gene TRBJ1-5; tentatively, D is TRBD1 (5 bases). This CDR3 region has 18 residues. V was clipped by 9 bases and J by 1 base, with 25 bases between them. From germline, CDR1 is MNHEY and CDR2 SMNVEV (reference sequence). CDR3 nucleotide sequence: TGTGCCAGTCTTGTATATCGGGAAGGGGATGTCAGCAATCAGCCCCAGCATTTT. Amino acid sequence: CASLVYREGDVSNQPQHF.

The chain links TRBV7-2 to TRBJ2-3, with D uncertain. In germline, CDR1 is SGHTA, CDR2 FQGNSA. This CDR3 has 15 residues. Trimming left V 1 base short and J 1 base short, with 9 bases between. The CDR3 nucleotides are TGTGCCAGCAGCTTAGACTTCCGGGGCACAGATACGCAGTATTTT. As protein: CASSLDFRGTDTQYF.

This clone was observed a handful of times. The DNA of the CDR3 is TGTGCCAGCAGCCTCTCCCCCGGGACAGGGACGCAGTATTTT. It yields the protein CASSLSPGTGTQYF. The chain employs TRBV7-7 and TRBJ2-3, with 9 nucleotides matching TRBD1. CDR1 SSHAT and CDR2 FNYEAQ come from the germline V gene (reference sequence). V shed 5 bases and J 9 bases; nucleotides not matched to a gene: 9. This CDR3 spans 14 amino acids.

The chain recombines TRBV28 with TRBJ2-2; D is perhaps TRBD2 (6 bases). Trimming took off 4 bases at V and 4 bases at J, with 13 bases between the two ends. The CDR3 loop spans 15 amino acids. The germline V gene has CDR1 MDHEN and CDR2 SYDVKM. The CDR3 sequence: CASSYLVGGTGELFF. CDR3 bases: TGTGCCAGCAGTTATCTAGTGGGGGGCACCGGGGAGCTGTTTTTT.

The rearrangement uses TRBV7-9 and TRBJ1-2; 8 nucleotides match TRBD1. Germline-derived CDR1 and CDR2 are SEHNR and FQNEAQ (reference sequence). This CDR3 is 16 amino acids long. Trimming removed 1 base from V and 6 bases from J; junction bases left unmatched: 10. CDR3 region: CASSLGTRGREDGYTF. Here the CDR3 DNA reads TGTGCCAGCAGCTTAGGAACCAGGGGGCGAGAAGATGGCTACACCTTC.

The chain employs TRBV10-3 and TRBJ1-1; D perhaps matches TRBD1 (5 bases). V gave up 4 bases and J gave up 3 bases, with 15 bases separating them. From germline, CDR1 is ENHRY and CDR2 SYGVKD. The CDR3 is 15 residues long. The CDR3 nucleotides are TGTGCCATCAGTGGTTCGACAGAAATTTACACTGAAGCTTTCTTT. Protein sequence: CAISGSTEIYTEAFF.

The count of this clone is one. The CDR3: CASSQDMGVRNEQFF. The CDR3 coding sequence is TGTGCCAGCAGCCAAGATATGGGGGTCCGCAATGAGCAGTTCTTC. This chain connects TRBV14 to TRBJ2-1, with D possibly being TRBD1 or TRBD2 (5 bases each). CDR1 and CDR2 (germline): SGHDN, FVKESK. The V gene lost 0 bases and the J gene lost 6 bases, with 12 bases spanning the gap. This CDR3 contains 15 residues.

This chain links TRBV19 with TRBJ2-1; tentatively, D is TRBD2 (5 bases). CDR3 size: 14 residues. The V gene's germline CDR1 is LNHDA and CDR2 SQIVND (reference sequence). Trimming left V 4 bases short and J 0 bases short, with 7 bases between. The CDR3 loop is CASSSGYSYNEQFF. CDR3 DNA: TGTGCCAGTAGTAGCGGGTACTCCTACAATGAGCAGTTCTTC.

Comments on this clone: This CDR3 is also generated by other DNA sequences in the sample. The rearrangement uses TRBV6-5 and TRBJ1-2; perhaps TRBD1 as D (5 bases). CDR1 and CDR2 (germline): MNHEY, SVGAGI. V was trimmed by 6 bases and J by 4 bases, leaving 9 bases between them. The CDR3 has 12 residues. CDR3 sequence reads: CASRDTFYGYTF. The DNA for the CDR3 is TGTGCCAGCAGGGACACATTCTATGGCTACACCTTC.